The clone carrying this TCR beta chain was detected ten times or more. The target antigen is unknown. This entry comes from a study of T-cell memory formation after mild COVID-19. Barcoded TCR alpha and TCR beta cDNA libraries with UMIs came from 5'RACE using constant-segment primers. TCRdb reanalysed the 5' RACE reads using MiXCR and keeps one entry per CDR3 protein. The sample lists some 31,000 distinct CDR3 sequences, 12% occurring once. Overall study findings and caveats: CM and EM subsets held most contracting CD4+ clones; EMRA held CD8+ ones.

Sequenced: PBMCs or a T cell subset sorted from them (not recorded which). This clonotype was obtained from an adult woman who had mild COVID-19 (a few samples of this study predate the infection). Cell type and time point are not known.

The CDR3 reads CATPSRRGAWFYNSPLHF. CDR3 nucleotide sequence: TGTGCCACCCCCTCGCGCCGCGGAGCGTGGTTTTATAATTCACCCCTCCACTTT. The chain couples TRBV15 to TRBJ1-6; D remains unclear. Germline assignment: CDR1 LNHNV and CDR2 YYDKDF (reference sequence). CDR3 size: 18 residues. The V gene lost 8 bases and the J gene lost 4 bases, with 24 bases spanning the gap.